This is a list of T cell receptor beta chains from one sample in a study of OX40 agonist ivuxolimab in advanced cancers. Sequenced by immunoSEQ multiplex PCR; TCRdb stores in-frame clones only, minus some. The sample records 65,000 to 80,000 clones, roughly 92% being singletons. The sample here was CD4+ or CD8+ T cells sorted from blood, taken in a trial of the OX40 agonist ivuxolimab. These TCRs come from an adult with an advanced solid tumor such as melanoma, head and neck, liver or kidney cancer. Both conserved end residues are part of each CDR3. A D gene is named only where the DNA matches it firmly. The size field is filled for only some rows; it gives once, few, many or a size class.

V gene	D gene	clone size	J gene	CDR3 DNA	CDR3 protein
TRBV7-8	TRBD1	NA	TRBJ2-7	TGTGCCAGCAGCTCGGTCTCGGGACAGTTCTACTACGAGCAGTACTTC	CASSSVSGQFYYEQYF
TRBV27	NA	NA	TRBJ2-3	TGTGCCAGCAGTTTCGGGGCAGGGGAGACAGATACGCAGTATTTT	CASSFGAGETDTQYF
TRBV7-9	TRBD1	few	TRBJ1-1	TGTGCCAGCAGCTTAGGTTTGGGACAGGGTGTTGGAACTGAAGCTTTCTTT	CASSLGLGQGVGTEAFF
TRBV28	NA	NA	TRBJ2-3	TGTGCCAGCAGTCCACCGGTAGGGTGGACAGATACGCAGTATTTT	CASSPPVGWTDTQYF
TRBV7-8	NA	NA	TRBJ1-2	TGTGCCAGCAGCTTCCTGAGCTATGGCTACACCTTC	CASSFLSYGYTF
TRBV13	TRBD2	NA	TRBJ2-3	TGTGCCAGCAGCTTAGGCGGGACTAGCGGGGCCACAGATACGCAGTATTTT	CASSLGGTSGATDTQYF
TRBV5-5	NA	NA	TRBJ2-1	TGTGCCAGCAGCCTGGGCGCGCTTTACAATGAGCAGTTCTTC	CASSLGALYNEQFF
TRBV11-3	TRBD1	NA	TRBJ2-7	TGTGCCAGCAGCTTAGGAGGGACAGAGGTCTACGAGCAGTACTTC	CASSLGGTEVYEQYF
TRBV9	TRBD1	NA	TRBJ1-4	TGTGCCAGCAGCGAGAAAGGGGGCTTAGGGGAAAAACTGTTTTTT	CASSEKGGLGEKLFF
TRBV7-8	TRBD2	NA	TRBJ2-1	TGTGCCAGCAGCTTCGGGGGGGCGGGGTCTCTCCAGGCTAATGAGCAGTTCTTC	CASSFGGAGSLQANEQFF
TRBV6-6	TRBD1	NA	TRBJ1-1	TGTGCCAGCAGGGATACCGGGACAGGTCTGAACACTGAAGCTTTCTTT	CASRDTGTGLNTEAFF
TRBV9	TRBD2	NA	TRBJ2-7	TGTGCACATAGCGGGGCTGAGCACGAGCAGTACTTC	CAHSGAEHEQYF
TRBV6-6	NA	NA	TRBJ1-1	TGTGCCAGCAGGGGGAACACTGAAGCTTTCTTT	CASRGNTEAFF
TRBV6-1	NA	NA	TRBJ2-3	TGTGCCAGCAGTCCCCTTGTGTCAGATACGCAGTATTTT	CASSPLVSDTQYF
TRBV19	NA	NA	TRBJ1-2	TGTGCCAGTAGTATTAGTCGGACGGATGGCTACACCTTC	CASSISRTDGYTF
TRBV4-1	NA	NA	TRBJ1-2	TGCGCCAGCAGCCAAGATGGAGGGCTTGGGGGGTTCGCGTATGGCTACACCTTC	CASSQDGGLGGFAYGYTF
TRBV7-9	NA	NA	TRBJ1-2	TGTGCCAGCAGCTTAAAACCCAGACAACCCTATGGCTACACCTTC	CASSLKPRQPYGYTF
TRBV19	TRBD2	NA	TRBJ2-7	TGTGCCAGTAGTATCCGGGGGGGAATCTACGAGCAGTACTTC	CASSIRGGIYEQYF
TRBV19	NA	NA	TRBJ2-1	TGTGCCAGTAGTAACCCACAGGGGGGGTACAATGAGCAGTTCTTC	CASSNPQGGYNEQFF
TRBV29-1	NA	once	TRBJ1-2	TGCAGCGCGGGTGGCGGGGAAGCGGTCTATGGCTACACCTTC	CSAGGGEAVYGYTF
TRBV5-1	NA	NA	TRBJ2-1	TGCGCCAGCAGCTACAGGAGCTCCTACAATGAGCAGTTCTTC	CASSYRSSYNEQFF
TRBV6-1	TRBD2	NA	TRBJ2-7	TGTGCCAGCAGTGAGCCGACTAGCGGGGGAACCTACGAGCAGTACTTC	CASSEPTSGGTYEQYF
TRBV27	NA	NA	TRBJ2-7	TGTGCCAGCAGTTTATCAGGCGGGCAGGTAGTCTACGAGCAGTACTTC	CASSLSGGQVVYEQYF
TRBV11-1	NA	NA	TRBJ2-7	TGTGCCAGCAGCTTAGCGCTGGGACCGGAGATCCCCTACGAGCAGTACTTC	CASSLALGPEIPYEQYF
TRBV11-3	NA	NA	TRBJ2-1	TGTGCCAGCAGCGGAAGGGACGGTGCCCTACATGAGCAGTTCTTC	CASSGRDGALHEQFF
TRBV10-3	NA	NA	TRBJ1-1	TGTGCCATCAGTGAGTCAATGTTTAGAGAGAACACTGAAGCTTTCTTT	CAISESMFRENTEAFF
TRBV6-5	NA	NA	TRBJ1-1	TGTGCCAGCAGCCAACAGGGTGGGTTCACTGAAGCTTTCTTT	CASSQQGGFTEAFF
TRBV13	TRBD1	NA	TRBJ1-6	TGTGCCAGCAGCTTAGGACAGGGGGCCTATAATTCACCCCTCCACTTT	CASSLGQGAYNSPLHF
TRBV7-2	NA	NA	TRBJ2-3	TGTGCCAGCAGCTTAGGGCAGGGCTCCACAGATACGCAGTATTTT	CASSLGQGSTDTQYF
TRBV6-1	NA	NA	TRBJ2-1	TGTGCCAGCAGTGAACTGAGTGGGGGCCACAATGAGCAGTTCTTC	CASSELSGGHNEQFF
TRBV5-1	TRBD2	once	TRBJ2-1	TGCGCCAGCAGCTTGGCCGAGAGACTAGCGGGGCGGAATGAGCAGTTCTTC	CASSLAERLAGRNEQFF